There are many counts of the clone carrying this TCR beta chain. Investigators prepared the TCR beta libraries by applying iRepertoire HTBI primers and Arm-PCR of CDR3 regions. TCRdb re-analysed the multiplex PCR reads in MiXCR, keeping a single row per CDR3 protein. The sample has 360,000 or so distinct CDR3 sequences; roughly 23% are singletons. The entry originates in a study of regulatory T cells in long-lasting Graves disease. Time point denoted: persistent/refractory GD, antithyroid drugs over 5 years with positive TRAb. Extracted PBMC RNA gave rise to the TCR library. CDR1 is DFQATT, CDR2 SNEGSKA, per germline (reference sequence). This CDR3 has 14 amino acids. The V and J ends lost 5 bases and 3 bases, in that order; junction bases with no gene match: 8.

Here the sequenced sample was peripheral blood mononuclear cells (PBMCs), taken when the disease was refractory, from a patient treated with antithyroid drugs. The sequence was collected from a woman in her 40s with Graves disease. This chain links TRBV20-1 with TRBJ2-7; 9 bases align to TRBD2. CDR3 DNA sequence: TGCAGTGCTCCCTTAGCGGGAGAGCACTACGAGCAGTACTTC. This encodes CSAPLAGEHYEQYF.